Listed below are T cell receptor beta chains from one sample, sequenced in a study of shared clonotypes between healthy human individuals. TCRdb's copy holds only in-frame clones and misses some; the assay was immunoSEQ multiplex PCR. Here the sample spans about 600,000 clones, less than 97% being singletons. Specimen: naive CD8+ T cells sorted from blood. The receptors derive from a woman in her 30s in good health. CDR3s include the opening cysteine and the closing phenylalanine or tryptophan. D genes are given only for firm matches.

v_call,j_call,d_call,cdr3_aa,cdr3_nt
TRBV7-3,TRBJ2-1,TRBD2,CASSSLAGDNHNEQFF,TGTGCCAGCAGCTCGTTAGCGGGAGATAATCACAATGAGCAGTTCTTC
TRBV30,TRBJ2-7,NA,CAWSETSYEQYF,TGTGCCTGGAGTGAAACTTCCTACGAGCAGTACTTC
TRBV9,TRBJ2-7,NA,CASSVAAGTDYEQYF,TGTGCCAGCAGCGTAGCGGCGGGGACTGACTACGAGCAGTACTTC
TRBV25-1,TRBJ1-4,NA,CASRRGEATNEKLFF,TGTGCCAGCAGGAGGGGGGAGGCAACTAATGAAAAACTGTTTTTT
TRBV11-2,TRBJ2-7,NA,CASSLGPSLREQYF,TGTGCCAGCAGCTTGGGTCCGTCCCTACGGGAGCAGTACTTC
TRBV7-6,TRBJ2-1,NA,CASSPPALGDRGNEQFF,TGTGCCAGCAGCCCCCCGGCCCTCGGGGACCGAGGCAATGAGCAGTTCTTC
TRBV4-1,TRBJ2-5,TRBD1,CASSRRQGADETQYF,TGCGCCAGCAGCCGCAGACAGGGGGCTGACGAGACCCAGTACTTC
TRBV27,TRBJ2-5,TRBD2,CASSWDPSGGETQYF,TGTGCCAGCAGTTGGGACCCTAGCGGGGGAGAGACCCAGTACTTC
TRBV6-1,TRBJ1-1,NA,CASSDDSPVAFF,TGTGCCAGCAGTGACGATTCCCCAGTGGCTTTCTTT
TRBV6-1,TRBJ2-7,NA,CASSLGATYEQYF,TGTGCCAGCAGTTTGGGGGCCACCTACGAGCAGTACTTC
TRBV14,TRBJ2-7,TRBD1,CASSPTGGLFYEQYF,TGTGCCAGCAGCCCCACAGGGGGGCTCTTCTACGAGCAGTACTTC